The following is a TCR beta chain sequence with its context. Its matching antigen is unknown. Healthy bone marrow donors supplied every sample. This sample stems from a study of cytomegalovirus exposure and HLA in healthy donors. With 60 Vbeta and 13 Jbeta primers, the PCR was carried out. Produced via immunoSEQ multiplex PCR; TCRdb's table is partial and in-frame only. The sample lists some 89,000 clones, around four fifths occurring once. Regarding the study as a whole: Reports indicated that the classifier achieved high specificity and sensitivity in diagnosing cytomegalovirus status.

The TCR comes from a woman in her thirties or forties in good health and CMV-seropositive. The sequenced sample was PBMCs.

The CDR3 DNA reads TGTGCCAGCAGCGCAGGGGGGAGACCGAATGAGCAGTTCTTC. Encoded protein: CASSAGGRPNEQFF. The chain couples TRBV7-2 to TRBJ2-1, with D possibly being TRBD1 (7 bases). This CDR3 has 14 residues. V lost 5 bases and J lost 7, with 15 bases in between. Germline V gives CDR1 SGHTA, CDR2 FQGNSA.